The 5 T cell receptor beta chains below were found in one sample sequenced in a study of blood T cells in healthy people across ages. It was with a sample-barcoded 5' primer and a J-beta primer mix that a second PCR of about 7 to 12 cycles was run. TCRdb re-analysed the 5' RACE reads in MiXCR, keeping a single row per CDR3 protein. The top ten hold 6.5% to 8.5% of the sample, which has around 1,500,000 distinct CDR3 sequences, roughly 27% seen once. Sequenced: blood. The receptors shown here come from a woman in her thirties in good health.

The V and J genes are TRBV7-9 and TRBJ1-2; TRBD1 might be the D (5 bases). Trimming stripped 4 bases from V and 3 bases from J, with 15 bases between. Looked up from germline, CDR1 is SEHNR and CDR2 is FQNEAQ (reference sequence). This CDR3 is built from 15 residues. This CDR3 reads CASSSPRGWDYGYTF. Written as DNA, the CDR3 is TGTGCCAGCAGCTCCCCAAGGGGTTGGGACTATGGCTACACCTTC.

In the case of this clonotype: With a much larger clone just one base away, this may be a read error. The genes are TRBV6-5 and TRBJ2-3; perhaps TRBD1 as D (7 bases). The length of the CDR3 is 12 residues. Germline V lookup: CDR1 MNHEY, CDR2 SVGAGI. CDR3 region: CASWRGTDTRYF. CDR3 nucleotides: TGTGCCAGCTGGAGGGGGACAGATACGCGGTATTTT.

At least ten counts were recorded for this clonotype. V is TRBV7-2 and J is TRBJ2-3; D is ambiguous. V was shortened by 5 bases and J by 1 base, with 1 base between the two germline ends. Per germline, CDR1 SGHTA and CDR2 FQGNSA. The CDR3 consists of 11 residues. The CDR3 here is CASSRTDTQYF. The CDR3 DNA reads TGTGCCAGCAGCCGCACAGATACGCAGTATTTT.

About this clonotype: Being one base from a much bigger clone, this may be a read error. The conserved final phenylalanine or tryptophan is absent from the CDR3, which likely points to a read error. V and J are TRBV7-2 and TRBJ2-1; maybe TRBD2 (5 bases). The tail of the sequence fits TRBJ2-7 better, so the J call may be wrong. Germline lookup yields CDR1 SGHTA and CDR2 FQGNSA. The CDR3 is 13 residues long. The DNA of the CDR3 is TGTGCCAGCAGCCCCTTGAGGGCGCGCGAGCAGTACTTA. Translating it yields CASSPLRAREQYL.

V gene TRBV20-1 combines with J gene TRBJ2-3; D call uncertain. The germline CDR1 and CDR2 sequences are DFQATT and SNEGSKA (reference sequence). The V end was cut by 1 base, the J end by 1 base, with 15 bases between. This CDR3 spans 16 amino acids. In DNA form, the CDR3 reads TGCAGTGCTAGAGGGTGGGAAGGGCTCCGCACAGATACGCAGTATTTT. It codes for CSARGWEGLRTDTQYF.